This entry is about one TCR beta chain. This entry is derived from a study of blood T cells in healthy people across ages. Germline lookup yields CDR1 SGHRS and CDR2 YFSETQ. This CDR3 contains 17 residues. Trimming shortened V by 1 base and J by 0 bases, and 11 bases separated the two germline ends. Then a second PCR, running about 6 to 11 cycles, was carried out with a sample-barcoded 5' primer and a J-beta primer mix. Using its own MiXCR run on the 5' RACE reads, TCRdb lists one record per CDR3 protein. This table holds about 640,000 distinct CDR3 sequences, less than 35% found once. Healthy Caucasian individuals from Russia aged roughly 6 to 90 served as donors.

This sequence originates from an elderly woman in good health. Material: blood. V and J are TRBV5-1 and TRBJ2-6; D perhaps matches TRBD2 (5 bases). The CDR3 DNA reads TGCGCCAGCAGCTTGTTCGGGGAAAGCTCTGGGGCCAACGTCCTGACTTTC. This gives the protein CASSLFGESSGANVLTF.